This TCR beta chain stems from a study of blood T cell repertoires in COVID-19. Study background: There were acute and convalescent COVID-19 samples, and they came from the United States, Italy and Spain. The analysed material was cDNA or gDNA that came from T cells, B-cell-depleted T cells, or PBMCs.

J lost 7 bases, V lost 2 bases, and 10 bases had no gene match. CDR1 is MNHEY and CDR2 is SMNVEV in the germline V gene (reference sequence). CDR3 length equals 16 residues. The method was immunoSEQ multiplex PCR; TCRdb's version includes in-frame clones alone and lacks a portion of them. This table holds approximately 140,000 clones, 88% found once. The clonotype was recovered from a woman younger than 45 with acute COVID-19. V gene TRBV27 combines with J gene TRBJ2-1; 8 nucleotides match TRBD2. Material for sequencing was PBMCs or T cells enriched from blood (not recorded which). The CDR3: CASSLLGTRVENEQFF. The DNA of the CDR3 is TGTGCCAGCAGTTTACTCGGGACTAGGGTTGAGAATGAGCAGTTCTTC.